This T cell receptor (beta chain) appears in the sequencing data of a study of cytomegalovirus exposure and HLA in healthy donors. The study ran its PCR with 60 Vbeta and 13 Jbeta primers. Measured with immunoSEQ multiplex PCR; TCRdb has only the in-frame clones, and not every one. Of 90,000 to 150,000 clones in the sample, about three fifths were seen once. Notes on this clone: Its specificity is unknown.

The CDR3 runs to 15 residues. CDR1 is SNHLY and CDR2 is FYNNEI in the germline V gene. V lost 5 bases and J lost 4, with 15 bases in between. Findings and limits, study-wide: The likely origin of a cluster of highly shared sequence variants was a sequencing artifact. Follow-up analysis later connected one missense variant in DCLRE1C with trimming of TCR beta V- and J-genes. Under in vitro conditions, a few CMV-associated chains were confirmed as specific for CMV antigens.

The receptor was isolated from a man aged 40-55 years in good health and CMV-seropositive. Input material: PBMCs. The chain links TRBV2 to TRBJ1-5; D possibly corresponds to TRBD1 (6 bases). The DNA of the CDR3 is TGTGCCAGCAGTTTCGGGGGGCGCTGGAATCAGCCCCAGCATTTT. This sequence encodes CASSFGGRWNQPQHF.